This is a list of T cell receptor beta chains from one sample in a study of cytomegalovirus exposure and HLA in healthy donors. The method was immunoSEQ multiplex PCR; TCRdb's version includes in-frame clones alone and lacks a portion of them. The sample consists of over 100,000 clones, approximately 87% of them appearing once. The source material was PBMCs. These receptors all stem from a woman aged 18 to 35 in good health and CMV-seropositive. Each CDR3 is given with its conserved first and last residue. Each record gives: clone size, D gene, V gene, J gene, CDR3 DNA, CDR3 protein. D genes are given only for firm matches. Some rows have no size entry. The others give once, few or many, or a class for an expanded clone.

size: once; D: TRBD1; V: TRBV9; J: TRBJ2-1; DNA: TGTGCCAGCAATCTCGGACAGGTTACTAACAATGAGCAGTTCTTC; CDR3: CASNLGQVTNNEQFF
size: .; D: .; V: TRBV28; J: TRBJ2-5; DNA: TGTGCCAGCAGTTTTCTTTCGTTGACAGAAGAGACCCAGTACTTC; CDR3: CASSFLSLTEETQYF
size: .; D: TRBD1; V: TRBV19; J: TRBJ2-3; DNA: TGTGCCAGTAGTATAGATCCAGGACAGGGCATAGATACGCAGTATTTT; CDR3: CASSIDPGQGIDTQYF
size: few; D: .; V: TRBV11-3; J: TRBJ2-7; DNA: TGTGCCAGCAGCTTCGAACTCGGACAGTACGAGCAGTACTTC; CDR3: CASSFELGQYEQYF
size: .; D: TRBD1; V: TRBV9; J: TRBJ1-6; DNA: TGTGCCAGCAGCGCGGGACAGGGGGTCTCCTATAATTCACCCCTCCACTTT; CDR3: CASSAGQGVSYNSPLHF
size: .; D: TRBD1; V: TRBV7-9; J: TRBJ2-3; DNA: TGTGCCAGCAGCTTACAAGGACCAGGGGGCTCGCAGTATTTT; CDR3: CASSLQGPGGSQYF
size: .; D: TRBD1; V: TRBV7-3; J: TRBJ1-1; DNA: TGTGCCAGCAGCTCGACTACAGGGGGCGCGAGGACTGAAGCTTTCTTT; CDR3: CASSSTTGGARTEAFF
size: .; D: TRBD2; V: TRBV6-5; J: TRBJ2-2; DNA: TGTGCCAGCAGTTACTCTTCGGGGAGGGCCGGGGAGCTGTTTTTT; CDR3: CASSYSSGRAGELFF
size: .; D: .; V: TRBV4-1; J: TRBJ1-2; DNA: TGCGCCAGCAGCCAGCCACAGGGCTATGGCTACACCTTC; CDR3: CASSQPQGYGYTF
size: .; D: .; V: TRBV19; J: TRBJ2-1; DNA: TGTGCCAGTAGTAGGGGCCACGGTCCTTACAATGAGCAGTTCTTC; CDR3: CASSRGHGPYNEQFF
size: .; D: .; V: TRBV9; J: TRBJ1-3; DNA: TGTGCCAGCAGCGACAGGAGCTCTGGAAACACCATATATTTT; CDR3: CASSDRSSGNTIYF
size: once; D: TRBD2; V: TRBV15; J: TRBJ2-7; DNA: TGTGCCACCAGCAGGATAGCGGGGGACGAGCAGTACTTC; CDR3: CATSRIAGDEQYF
size: .; D: .; V: TRBV7-9; J: TRBJ2-2; DNA: TGTGCCAGCAGCCCCCCGTTGAGGCTACCGCCCACCGGGGAGCTGTTTTTT; CDR3: CASSPPLRLPPTGELFF
size: .; D: .; V: TRBV9; J: TRBJ2-7; DNA: TGTGCCAGCAGCGTAGACCAGGGCTACGAGCAGTACTTC; CDR3: CASSVDQGYEQYF
size: .; D: TRBD2; V: TRBV5-1; J: TRBJ2-1; DNA: TGCGCCAGCAGCTCAGGACGGACTAGCGGGAGGAAATCCTACAATGAGCAGTTCTTC; CDR3: CASSSGRTSGRKSYNEQFF
size: .; D: TRBD1; V: TRBV6-1; J: TRBJ1-2; DNA: TGTGCCAGCAGTGGATGGGACAGGGGGGCGGCTGGCTACACCTTC; CDR3: CASSGWDRGAAGYTF
size: few; D: TRBD1; V: TRBV5-6; J: TRBJ1-2; DNA: TGTGCCAGCAGCGACGGGACAGAATACGGCTACACCTTC; CDR3: CASSDGTEYGYTF
size: .; D: .; V: TRBV27; J: TRBJ1-2; DNA: TGTGCCAGCAGTTTACAGGGGATGGGTGGCTACACCTTC; CDR3: CASSLQGMGGYTF